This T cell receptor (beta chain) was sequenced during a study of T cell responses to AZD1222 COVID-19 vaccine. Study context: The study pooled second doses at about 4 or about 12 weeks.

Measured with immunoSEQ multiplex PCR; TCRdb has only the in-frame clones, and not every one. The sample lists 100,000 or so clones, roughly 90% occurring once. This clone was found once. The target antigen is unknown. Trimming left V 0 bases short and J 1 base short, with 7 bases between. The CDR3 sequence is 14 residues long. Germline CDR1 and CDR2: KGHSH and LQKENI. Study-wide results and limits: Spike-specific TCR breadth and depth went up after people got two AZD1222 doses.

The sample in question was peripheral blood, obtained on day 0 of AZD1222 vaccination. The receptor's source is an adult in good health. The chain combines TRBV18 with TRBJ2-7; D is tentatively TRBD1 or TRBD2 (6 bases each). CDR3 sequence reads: CASSPPGGSYEQYF. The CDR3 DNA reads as TGTGCCAGCTCACCACCAGGGGGGTCCTACGAGCAGTACTTC.